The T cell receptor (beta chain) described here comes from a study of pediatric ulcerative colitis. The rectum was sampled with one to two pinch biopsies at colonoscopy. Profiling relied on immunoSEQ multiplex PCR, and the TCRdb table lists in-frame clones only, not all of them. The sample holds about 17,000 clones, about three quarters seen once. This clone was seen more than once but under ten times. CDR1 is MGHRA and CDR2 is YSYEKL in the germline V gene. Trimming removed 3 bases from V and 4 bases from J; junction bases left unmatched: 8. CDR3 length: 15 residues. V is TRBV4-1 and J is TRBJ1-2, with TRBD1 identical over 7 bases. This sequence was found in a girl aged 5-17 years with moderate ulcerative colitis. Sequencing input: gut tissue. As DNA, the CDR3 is TGCGCCAGCAGCCAGGGTGGGACAGCGATCTATGGCTACACCTTC. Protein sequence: CASSQGGTAIYGYTF.